These 20 T cell receptor beta chains share one sample of origin, sequenced in a study of Graves' ophthalmopathy and Graves' hyperthyroidism. RNA transcripts were the source from which TCR beta CDR3 regions were amplified. In the first round, RT-PCR was carried out with HTBI primers, and a multiplex PCR formed the second round. TCRdb independently ran MiXCR on the multiplex PCR reads; one entry per CDR3 protein. The sample includes around 1.1 million distinct CDR3 sequences, roughly 35% of them seen just once. The specimen sequenced was peripheral blood or thyroid tissue (not recorded which). The receptor source for this set is an adult man with Graves' hyperthyroidism.

At least ten counts were recorded for this clonotype. V usage is TRBV15 and J usage is TRBJ2-7, with 9 bases aligning to TRBD2. Germline CDR1 LNHNV, CDR2 YYDKDF (reference sequence). V shed 5 bases, J shed 2 bases, and the junction held 10 bases outside the gene matches. The length of the CDR3 is 16 residues. As DNA, the CDR3 is TGTGCCACCAGCCCAAAGACTAGCGGAGTTCCCTACGAGCAGTACTTC. It translates to CATSPKTSGVPYEQYF.

This clonotype has ten or more counts. J is TRBJ1-1 and V is TRBV20-1; 9 bases map to TRBD1. The CDR3 is made up of 16 amino acids. With 2 bases clipped from V and 4 bases from J, the junction kept 11 bases outside the gene matches. Per germline, CDR1 DFQATT and CDR2 SNEGSKA (reference sequence). The DNA of the CDR3 is TGCAGTGCTAGAAAACAGGGGGCATACAGTAGCACTGAAGCTTTCTTT. This translates into CSARKQGAYSSTEAFF.

This clonotype was observed a handful of times. The J gene is TRBJ1-4, the V gene TRBV7-8, with D possibly TRBD1 on 6 matching bases. V lost 1 base, J lost 6 bases, and 12 bases lay in between. The germline gives CDR1 SGHVS, CDR2 FQNEAQ. CDR3 length equals 15 residues. DNA for the CDR3: TGTGCCAGCAGCTTAGTCCTGGGGGCGTATGAAAAACTGTTTTTT. Its protein product is CASSLVLGAYEKLFF. Filled out from reference TRBV7-8 and TRBJ1-4, the complete variable domain reads GAGVSQSPRYKVAKRGQDVALRCDPISGHVSLFWYQQALGQGPEFLTYFQNEAQLDKSGLPSDRFFAERPEGSVSTLKIQRTQQEDSAVYLCASSLVLGAYEKLFFGSGTQLSVL.

This chain uses TRBV5-4 with TRBJ2-5, with TRBD1 identical over 8 bases. The CDR3 has 14 residues. Germline lookup yields CDR1 SGHNT and CDR2 YYREEE (reference sequence). V was pared by 7 bases and J by 5 bases, with 10 bases of the junction left unmatched. CDR3 coding DNA: TGTGCCAGCCTAAATCAGGGGGCCGGGGAGACCCAGTACTTC. This sequence encodes CASLNQGAGETQYF.

V gene TRBV28 combines with J gene TRBJ1-6; D perhaps matches TRBD1 (6 bases). The V gene's germline CDR1 is MDHEN and CDR2 SYDVKM. This CDR3 contains 13 residues. The V end was cut by 7 bases, the J end by 5 bases, with 9 bases between. CDR3 sequence reads: CASNQGNNSPLHF. The DNA of the CDR3 is TGTGCCAGCAACCAGGGGAATAATTCACCCCTCCACTTT.

The CDR3 sequence is CSVARTAANSPLHF. CDR3 coding DNA: TGCAGCGTTGCACGGACTGCCGCTAATTCACCCCTCCACTTT. This chain joins TRBV29-1 and TRBJ1-6; D is uncertain. Per the germline V gene, CDR1 is SQVTM and CDR2 is ANQGSEA. V gave up 4 bases and J gave up 6 bases, with 13 bases separating them. The CDR3 is 14 residues long.

The sample holds a few counts of this clonotype. V usage is TRBV25-1 and J usage is TRBJ2-2, with unresolved D. V lost 3 bases and J lost 4, with 15 bases in between. The CDR3 sequence is 16 residues long. Germline loops: CDR1 MGHDK, CDR2 SYGVNS. CDR3 DNA sequence: TGTGCCAGCAGTGACCCCCGGGTGGGGTTCACCGGGGAGCTGTTTTTT. Translating it yields CASSDPRVGFTGELFF.

V is TRBV20-1 and J is TRBJ1-2; TRBD1 aligns across 7 bases. The CDR3 is made up of 13 amino acids. Germline V lookup: CDR1 DFQATT, CDR2 SNEGSKA (reference sequence). J lost 5 bases, V lost 5 bases, and 8 bases had no gene match. CDR3 residues: CSASTGDQYGYTF. The CDR3 DNA reads as TGCAGTGCTTCCACAGGGGATCAGTATGGCTACACCTTC.

J is TRBJ2-3 and V is TRBV7-6; 7 bases are a match to TRBD2. V shed 5 bases, J shed 0 bases, and the junction held 5 bases outside the gene matches. The germline V gene has CDR1 SGHVS and CDR2 FNYEAQ. The CDR3 has 15 residues. Written as DNA, the CDR3 is TGTGCCAGCAGCACCTCAGCGGGGAGCACAGATACGCAGTATTTT. It codes for CASSTSAGSTDTQYF.

The rearrangement joins TRBV6-1 to TRBJ2-5, with TRBD1 identical over 7 bases. Germline CDR1 reads MNHNS; CDR2 reads SASEGT. V shed 5 bases and J 4 bases; nucleotides not matched to a gene: 13. The CDR3 runs 16 residues. This CDR3 is CASSPGQSVGRETQYF. Written as DNA, the CDR3 is TGTGCCAGCAGTCCGGGACAGTCGGTGGGGCGAGAGACCCAGTACTTC.

The J gene is TRBJ1-3, the V gene TRBV4-2, with 10 bases matching TRBD1. Trimming cost V 2 bases and J 2 bases; bases outside gene matches: 6. CDR1 LGHNA and CDR2 YNFKEQ come from the germline V gene. The length of the CDR3 is 17 residues. The CDR3 DNA reads TGTGCCAGCAGCCAAAGGACCGGGACAGGGGCTGGAAACACCATATATTTT. This gives the protein CASSQRTGTGAGNTIYF.

This clonotype appeared a single time. A much larger clone differs by one base, so this may be a read error. This chain connects TRBV6-5 to TRBJ1-1; D remains unclear. Germline CDR1 MNHEY, CDR2 SVGAGI. The CDR3 has 14 amino acids. This CDR3 reads CATSTPSRRNEAFF. In DNA, the CDR3 is TGTGCCACCAGTACCCCCTCAAGACGGAATGAAGCTTTCTTT.

This sequence joins TRBV19 and TRBJ1-5; 7 bases fit TRBD1. The ends lost 4 bases at V and 5 bases at J; junction bases unmatched: 20. This CDR3 contains 19 residues. The germline V gene encodes CDR1 LNHDA and CDR2 SQIVND (reference sequence). CDR3 sequence (DNA): TGTGCCAGTAGTACGTCCCGGGACTACGACACAGGGGTGGATCAGCCCCAGCATTTT. It is translated as CASSTSRDYDTGVDQPQHF. The full variable domain, completed using reference TRBV19 and TRBJ1-5, is DGGITQSPKYLFRKEGQNVTLSCEQNLNHDAMYWYRQDPGQGLRLIYYSQIVNDFQKGDIAEGYSVSREKKESFPLTVTSAQKNPTAFYLCASSTSRDYDTGVDQPQHFGDGTRLSIL.

This clonotype was recorded at least ten times. The chain links TRBV7-8 to TRBJ1-6, with D uncertain. The ends were cut back, 5 bases at V and 0 bases at J, with 8 bases in the middle. Germline V gene sequence: CDR1 SGHVS, CDR2 FQNEAQ. This CDR3 has 15 residues. CDR3 sequence: CASSPTPSYNSPLHF. In DNA, the CDR3 is TGTGCCAGCAGCCCCACGCCCTCCTATAATTCACCCCTCCACTTT.

V and J are TRBV6-5 and TRBJ1-1, with 10 bases that match TRBD1. This CDR3 spans 16 amino acids. Germline trimming cut 2 bases from V and 5 bases from J; bases unmatched to any gene: 8. Germline-derived CDR1 and CDR2 are MNHEY and SVGAGI. DNA for the CDR3: TGTGCCAGCAGTTACCCACGGGACAGGGGCCGTACTGAAGCTTTCTTT. Its translation: CASSYPRDRGRTEAFF.

There are many counts of this clonotype. The chain uses TRBV20-1 and TRBJ1-1; D possibly corresponds to TRBD1 (5 bases). The CDR3 runs 15 residues. The germline V gene has CDR1 DFQATT and CDR2 SNEGSKA (reference sequence). V was clipped by 5 bases and J by 0 bases, with 16 bases between them. The CDR3 sequence: CSAPRPGVMNTEAFF. CDR3 sequence (DNA): TGCAGTGCTCCACGTCCGGGGGTAATGAACACTGAAGCTTTCTTT.

This chain uses TRBV7-9 with TRBJ1-2; D perhaps matches TRBD1 (6 bases). V gave up 1 base and J gave up 10 bases, with 16 bases separating them. The CDR3 totals 14 residues. CDR1 and CDR2 (germline): SEHNR, FQNEAQ (reference sequence). The CDR3 reads CASSLGPRTVVYTF. The CDR3, as DNA: TGTGCCAGCAGCTTAGGACCCAGGACAGTAGTCTACACCTTC.

The rearrangement joins TRBV7-9 to TRBJ2-5; D not resolved. This CDR3 is built from 12 residues. Germline V CDR1 and CDR2: SEHNR, FQNEAQ (reference sequence). Trimming cost V 6 bases and J 9 bases, with 14 bases left between them. The CDR3 sequence: CASSERPGPQYF. CDR3 coding DNA: TGTGCCAGCAGTGAACGCCCCGGGCCCCAGTACTTC.

This clonotype was recorded at least ten times. The chain joins TRBV29-1 to TRBJ1-1; 9 bases line up with TRBD1. The germline V gene encodes CDR1 SQVTM and CDR2 ANQGSEA. This CDR3 contains 11 residues. Trimming at V came to 6 bases and at J to 7 bases, leaving 3 bases not matched to a gene. The CDR3 loop reads CSVPTGGEAFF. Written as DNA, the CDR3 is TGCAGCGTGCCGACAGGGGGTGAAGCTTTCTTT.

This clonotype was detected a few times. The chain employs TRBV12-3 or TRBV12-4 and TRBJ1-4; no reliable D call. Trimming pared 5 bases from V and 0 bases from J, leaving 19 bases between. The CDR3 consists of 18 residues. The CDR3 here is CASSNGPPTRTTNEKLFF. CDR3 nucleotides: TGTGCCAGCAGTAATGGACCGCCGACGCGAACAACTAATGAAAAACTGTTTTTT.